The rows below give T cell receptor beta chains drawn from one sample of a study of T cell responses to AZD1222 COVID-19 vaccine. Generated by immunoSEQ multiplex PCR, the TCRdb table keeps only in-frame clones and is missing some. The sample has roughly 70,000 clones; 88% are singletons. This specimen was peripheral blood, taken 28 days after the second dose of the MenACWY control vaccine. These receptors originate from an adult who received the MenACWY meningococcal vaccine as a control. The CDR3 runs from the conserved cysteine through the conserved F or W.

v_gene	j_gene	CDR3aa
TRBV3-1/TRBV3-2	TRBJ2-7	CASSQGEGGIYEQYF
TRBV3-1/TRBV3-2	TRBJ1-2	CASSPGAGVNYGYTF
TRBV5-1	TRBJ2-7	CASSTSGTGYEQYF
TRBV13	TRBJ2-2	CASSPLGERDTGELFF
TRBV19	TRBJ1-5	CASSISRGNQPQHF
TRBV2	TRBJ1-5	CASSEAKGRFSNQPQHF
TRBV6-2/TRBV6-3	TRBJ2-7	CASSTGTAESQYF
TRBV28	TRBJ2-7	CASRSTGGSYEQYF
TRBV6-1	TRBJ1-2	CASSEEGRDDGYGYTF
TRBV20-1	TRBJ1-1	CSAWGQQAFF
TRBV7-2	TRBJ2-7	CASSLVRGRKNDYEQYF
TRBV18	TRBJ2-7	CASSPGATYEQYF
TRBV7-2	TRBJ1-5	CASSLPLLPNQPQHF
TRBV27	TRBJ2-1	CASRYDYRGRGNEQFF
TRBV5-6	TRBJ1-1	CASSRLPGANTEAFF
TRBV6-5	TRBJ2-5	CASSYSEGVETQYF
TRBV3-1/TRBV3-2	TRBJ1-4	CASSQTGRTNEKLFF
TRBV7-6	TRBJ2-1	CASSPAGIRDRTYNEQFF
TRBV24-1	TRBJ1-2	CATRDTTNYGYTF
TRBV12-2	TRBJ1-5	CASRLVLRSNQPQHF
TRBV6-6	TRBJ2-4	CASSYSRQGWDIQYF
TRBV7-9	TRBJ2-1	CASSLRGNEQFF
TRBV28	TRBJ1-2	CASSLLQGTYGYTF
TRBV7-3	TRBJ2-7	CASSYTNGAEQYF
TRBV5-1	TRBJ1-2	CASSWDRLDYGYTF
TRBV5-5	TRBJ2-7	CASSPWEGYEQYF
TRBV27	TRBJ1-1	CASSLQGPDTEAFF
TRBV4-3	TRBJ2-1	CASSLRSGEQFF
TRBV19	TRBJ2-4	CASSLESRGGQNIQYF
TRBV6-2/TRBV6-3	TRBJ2-7	CASSYVWRGYEQYF
TRBV5-1	TRBJ1-3	CASSLAGGNTIYF
TRBV6-6	TRBJ2-7	CASSSLDHEQYF
TRBV29-1	TRBJ2-7	CSVWGFGEQYF
TRBV4-1	TRBJ2-7	CASSPSPGRRYEQYF
TRBV7-3	TRBJ1-2	CASSPDRGRPYTF
TRBV11-2	TRBJ2-3	CASSSHSIPTDTQYF
TRBV5-5	TRBJ1-1	CASSLSPPWPEAFF
TRBV30	TRBJ1-1	CAWSQGAATLNTEAFF
TRBV30	TRBJ2-1	CAWSVASRAYNEQFF
TRBV4-1	TRBJ2-3	CASSLGLSRDTQYF
TRBV27	TRBJ2-7	CASSSPGQGTYEQYF
TRBV9	TRBJ2-7	CASSVTGASYEQYF
TRBV7-6	TRBJ1-1	CASSSMGDTEAFF
TRBV30	TRBJ2-1	CAWTSGRSGHEQFF
TRBV3-1/TRBV3-2	TRBJ2-2	CASSQAYRGELFF
TRBV11-2	TRBJ1-2	CASSWGLPYGYTF
TRBV1	TRBJ2-4	CTSSQVWGSKNIQYF
TRBV5-1	TRBJ1-5	CASSDGQPSTTQHF